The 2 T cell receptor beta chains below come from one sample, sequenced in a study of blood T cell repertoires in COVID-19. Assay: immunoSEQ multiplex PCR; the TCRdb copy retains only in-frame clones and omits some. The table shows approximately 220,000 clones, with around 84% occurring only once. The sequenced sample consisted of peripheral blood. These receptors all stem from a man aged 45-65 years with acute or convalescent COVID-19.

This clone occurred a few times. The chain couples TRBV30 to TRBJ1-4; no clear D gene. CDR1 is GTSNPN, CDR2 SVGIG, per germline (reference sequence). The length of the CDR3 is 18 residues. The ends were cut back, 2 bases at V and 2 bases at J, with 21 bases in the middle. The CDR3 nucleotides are TGTGCCTGGAGTATCGGCTTAAGGAAGGGAGGGACTAATGAAAAACTGTTTTTT. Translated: CAWSIGLRKGGTNEKLFF.

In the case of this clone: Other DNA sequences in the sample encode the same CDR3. The CDR3 protein is CASSQDRSSYNSPLHF. In DNA, the CDR3 is TGTGCCAGCAGCCAAGATCGGAGCTCCTATAATTCACCCCTCCACTTT. The chain joins TRBV14 to TRBJ1-6; no reliable D call. Trimming took off 0 bases at V and 0 bases at J, with 6 bases between the two ends. Germline CDR1 and CDR2: SGHDN and FVKESK. This CDR3 is built from 16 residues.